This T cell receptor (beta chain) was profiled in a study of blood T cell repertoires in COVID-19. Ten or more counts support this clone. Libraries were prepared by immunoSEQ multiplex PCR; TCRdb keeps only in-frame clonotypes and omits some of them. The sample lists approximately 29,000 clones; roughly 80% were seen once. Sequencing was carried out using peripheral blood. The sequence derives from an older woman with acute or convalescent COVID-19.

The CDR3: CASSFSFALSNTGELFF. CDR3 nucleotide sequence: TGCGCCAGCAGCTTCAGTTTCGCCTTATCGAACACCGGGGAGCTGTTTTTT. The V and J genes are TRBV5-1 and TRBJ2-2; no firm D call. Looked up from germline, CDR1 is SGHRS and CDR2 is YFSETQ. V lost 2 bases to trimming and J lost 0 bases, with 14 bases between them. The CDR3 contains 17 residues.